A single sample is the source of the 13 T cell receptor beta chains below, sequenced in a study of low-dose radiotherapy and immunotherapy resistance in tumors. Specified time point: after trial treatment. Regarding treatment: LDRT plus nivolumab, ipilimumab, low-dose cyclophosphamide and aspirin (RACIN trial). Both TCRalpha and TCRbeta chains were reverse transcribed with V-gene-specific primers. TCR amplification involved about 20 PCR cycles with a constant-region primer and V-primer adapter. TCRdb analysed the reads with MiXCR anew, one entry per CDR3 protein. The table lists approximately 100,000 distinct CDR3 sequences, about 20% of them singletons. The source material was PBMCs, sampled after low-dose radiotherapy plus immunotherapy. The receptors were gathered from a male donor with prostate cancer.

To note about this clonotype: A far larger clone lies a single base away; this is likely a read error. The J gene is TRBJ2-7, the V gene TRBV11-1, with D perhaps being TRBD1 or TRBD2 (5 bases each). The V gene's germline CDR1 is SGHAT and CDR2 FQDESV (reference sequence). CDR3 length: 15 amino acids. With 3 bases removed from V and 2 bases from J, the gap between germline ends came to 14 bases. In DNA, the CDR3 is TGTGCCAGCAGCTTCGGGCTCGGGACCACCTACGAGCAGTACTTC. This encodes CASSFGLGTTYEQYF. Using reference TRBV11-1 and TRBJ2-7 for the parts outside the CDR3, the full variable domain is EAEVAQSPRYKITEKSQAVAFWCDPISGHATLYWYRQILGQGPELLVQFQDESVVDDSQLPKDRFSAERLKGVDSTLKIQPAELGDSAMYLCASSFGLGTTYEQYFGPGTRLTVT.

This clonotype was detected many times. The CDR3 here is CASSLEGRGTGNTIYF. For the CDR3, the DNA is TGCGCCAGCAGCTTGGAGGGCAGGGGCACTGGAAACACCATATATTTT. V is TRBV5-1 and J is TRBJ1-3; TRBD1 might be the D (6 bases). Germline V lookup: CDR1 SGHRS, CDR2 YFSETQ. V lost 0 bases to trimming and J lost 2 bases, with 12 bases between them. The length of the CDR3 is 16 residues.

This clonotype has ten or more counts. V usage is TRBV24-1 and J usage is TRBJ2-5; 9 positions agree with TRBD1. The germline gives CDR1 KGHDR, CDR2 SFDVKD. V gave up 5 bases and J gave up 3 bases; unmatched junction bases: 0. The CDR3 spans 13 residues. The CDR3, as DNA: TGTGCCACCAGTGGACAGGGGGAAGAGACCCAGTACTTC. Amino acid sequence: CATSGQGEETQYF.

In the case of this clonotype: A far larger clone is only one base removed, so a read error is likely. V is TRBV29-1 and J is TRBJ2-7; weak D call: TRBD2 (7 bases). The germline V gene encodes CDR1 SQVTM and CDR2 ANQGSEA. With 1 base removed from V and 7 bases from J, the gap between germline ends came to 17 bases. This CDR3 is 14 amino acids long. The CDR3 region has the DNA TGCAGCGTTGAAGTGGGGGGGCCTCGCAATGAGCAGTACTTC. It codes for CSVEVGGPRNEQYF.

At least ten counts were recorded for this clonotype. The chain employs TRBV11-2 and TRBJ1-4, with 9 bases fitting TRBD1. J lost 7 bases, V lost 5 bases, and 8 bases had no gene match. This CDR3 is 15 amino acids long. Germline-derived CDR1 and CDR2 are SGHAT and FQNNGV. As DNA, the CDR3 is TGTGCCAGCAGCCGTCCGGGACAGGGCGGTGAAAAACTGTTTTTT. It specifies CASSRPGQGGEKLFF.

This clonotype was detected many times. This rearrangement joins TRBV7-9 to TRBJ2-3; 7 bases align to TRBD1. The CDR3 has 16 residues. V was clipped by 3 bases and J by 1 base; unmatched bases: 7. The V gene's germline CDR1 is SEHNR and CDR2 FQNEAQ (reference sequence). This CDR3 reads CASSFPQGERTDTQYF. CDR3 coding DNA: TGTGCCAGCAGCTTCCCCCAGGGGGAGCGCACAGATACGCAGTATTTT.

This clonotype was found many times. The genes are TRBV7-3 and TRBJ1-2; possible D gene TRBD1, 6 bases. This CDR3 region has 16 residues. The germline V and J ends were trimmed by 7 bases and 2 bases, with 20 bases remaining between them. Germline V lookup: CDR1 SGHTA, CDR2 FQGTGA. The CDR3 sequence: CASTKGPDRTNYGYTF. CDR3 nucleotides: TGTGCCAGCACCAAGGGACCCGACAGGACAAACTATGGCTACACCTTC.

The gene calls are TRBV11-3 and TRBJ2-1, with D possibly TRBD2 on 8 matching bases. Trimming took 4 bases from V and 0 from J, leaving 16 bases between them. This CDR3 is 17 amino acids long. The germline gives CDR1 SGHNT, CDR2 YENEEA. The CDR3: CASSSLAGQSSYNEQFF. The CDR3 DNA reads TGTGCCAGCAGCTCATTAGCGGGACAGAGCTCCTACAATGAGCAGTTCTTC.

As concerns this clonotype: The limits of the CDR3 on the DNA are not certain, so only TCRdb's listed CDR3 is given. The CDR3 sequence: CASSLVTGELFFF. The chain uses TRBV11-2 and TRBJ2-2; the D call TRBD1 from the table was never checked on the DNA. The length of the CDR3 is 13 amino acids, counting both ends. The germline gives CDR1 SGHAT, CDR2 FQNNGV.

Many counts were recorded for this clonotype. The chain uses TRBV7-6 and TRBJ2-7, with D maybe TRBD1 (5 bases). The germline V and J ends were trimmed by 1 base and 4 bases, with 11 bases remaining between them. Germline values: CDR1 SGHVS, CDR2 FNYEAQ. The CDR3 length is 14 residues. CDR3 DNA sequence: TGTGCCAGCAGCTTAGGGGGCGGCCCTTACGAGCAGTACTTC. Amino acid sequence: CASSLGGGPYEQYF.

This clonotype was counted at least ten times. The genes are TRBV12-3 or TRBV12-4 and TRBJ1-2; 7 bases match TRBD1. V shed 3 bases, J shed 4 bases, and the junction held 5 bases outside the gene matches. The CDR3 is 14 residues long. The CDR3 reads CASSFPGQSYGYTF. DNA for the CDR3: TGTGCCAGCAGTTTTCCGGGACAGAGCTATGGCTACACCTTC.

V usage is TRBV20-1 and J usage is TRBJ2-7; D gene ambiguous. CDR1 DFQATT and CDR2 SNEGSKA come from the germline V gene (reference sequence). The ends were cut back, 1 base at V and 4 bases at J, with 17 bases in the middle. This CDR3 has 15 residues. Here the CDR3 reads CSARGPPQLKYEQYF. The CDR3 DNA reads TGCAGTGCTAGAGGCCCACCACAGTTAAAATACGAGCAGTACTTC.

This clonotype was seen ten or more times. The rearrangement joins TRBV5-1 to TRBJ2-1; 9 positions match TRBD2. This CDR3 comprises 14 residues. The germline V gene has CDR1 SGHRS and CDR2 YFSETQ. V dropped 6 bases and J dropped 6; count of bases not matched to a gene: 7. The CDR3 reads CASTARGGINEQFF. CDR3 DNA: TGCGCCAGCACTGCGCGGGGGGGGATCAATGAGCAGTTCTTC. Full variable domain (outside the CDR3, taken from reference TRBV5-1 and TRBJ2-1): KAGVTQTPRYLIKTRGQQVTLSCSPISGHRSVSWYQQTPGQGLQFLFEYFSETQRNKGNFPGRFSGRQFSNSRSEMNVSTLELGDSALYLCASTARGGINEQFFGPGTRLTVL.